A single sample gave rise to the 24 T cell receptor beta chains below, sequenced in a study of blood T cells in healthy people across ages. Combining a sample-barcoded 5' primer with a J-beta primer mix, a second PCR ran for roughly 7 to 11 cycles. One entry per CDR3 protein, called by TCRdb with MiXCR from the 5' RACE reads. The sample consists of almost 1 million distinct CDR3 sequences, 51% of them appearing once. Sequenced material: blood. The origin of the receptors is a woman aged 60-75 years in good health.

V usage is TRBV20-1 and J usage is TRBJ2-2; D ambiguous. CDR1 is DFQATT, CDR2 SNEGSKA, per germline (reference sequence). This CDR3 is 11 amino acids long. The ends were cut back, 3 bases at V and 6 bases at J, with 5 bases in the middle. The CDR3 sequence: CSASPPGELFF. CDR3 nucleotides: TGCAGTGCTAGCCCCCCCGGGGAGCTGTTTTTT.

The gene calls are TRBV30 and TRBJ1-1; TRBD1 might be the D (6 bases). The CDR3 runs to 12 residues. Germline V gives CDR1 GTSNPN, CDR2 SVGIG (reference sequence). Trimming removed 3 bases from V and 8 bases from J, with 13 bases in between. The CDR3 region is CAWSRQAREAFF. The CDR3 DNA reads TGTGCCTGGAGCCGACAGGCCCGGGAAGCTTTCTTT.

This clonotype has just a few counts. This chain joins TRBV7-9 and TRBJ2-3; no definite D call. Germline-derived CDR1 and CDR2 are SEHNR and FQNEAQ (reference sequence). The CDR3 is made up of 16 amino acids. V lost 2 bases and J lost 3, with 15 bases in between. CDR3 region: CASSLMEARRTDTQYF. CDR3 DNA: TGTGCCAGCAGCTTAATGGAAGCCAGACGGACAGATACGCAGTATTTT.

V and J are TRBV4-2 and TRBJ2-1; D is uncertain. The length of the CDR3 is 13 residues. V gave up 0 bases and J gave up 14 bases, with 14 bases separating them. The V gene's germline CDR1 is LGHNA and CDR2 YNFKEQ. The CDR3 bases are TGTGCCAGCAGCCAAGAGTGGGCTACCCACAAGTTCTTC. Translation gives CASSQEWATHKFF.

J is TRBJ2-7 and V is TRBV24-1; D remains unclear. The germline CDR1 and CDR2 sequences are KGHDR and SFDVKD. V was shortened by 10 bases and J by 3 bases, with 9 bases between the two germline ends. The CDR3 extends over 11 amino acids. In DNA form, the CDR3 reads TGTGCCACTGAGGATTACTACGAGCAGTACTTC. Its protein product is CATEDYYEQYF.

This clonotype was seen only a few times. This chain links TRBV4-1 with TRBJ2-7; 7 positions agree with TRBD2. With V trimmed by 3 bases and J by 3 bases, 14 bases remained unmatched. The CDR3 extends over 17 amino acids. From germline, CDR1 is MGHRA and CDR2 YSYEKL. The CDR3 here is CASSQSVGASGHYEQYF. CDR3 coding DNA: TGCGCCAGCAGCCAGTCGGTAGGGGCTAGCGGTCACTACGAGCAGTACTTC.

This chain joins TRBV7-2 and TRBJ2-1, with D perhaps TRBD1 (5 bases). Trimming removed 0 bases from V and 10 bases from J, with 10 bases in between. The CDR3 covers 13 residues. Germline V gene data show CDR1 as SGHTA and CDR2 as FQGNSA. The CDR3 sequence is CASSLAMPGEQFF. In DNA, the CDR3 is TGTGCCAGCAGCTTAGCCATGCCAGGGGAGCAGTTCTTC.

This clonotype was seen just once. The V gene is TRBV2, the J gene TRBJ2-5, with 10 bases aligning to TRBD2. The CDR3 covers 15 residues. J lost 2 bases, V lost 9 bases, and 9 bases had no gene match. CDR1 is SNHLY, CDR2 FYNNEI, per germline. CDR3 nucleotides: TGTGCCAGTGCTAGGACTAGCGGAATTCAAGAGACCCAGTACTTC. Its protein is CASARTSGIQETQYF.

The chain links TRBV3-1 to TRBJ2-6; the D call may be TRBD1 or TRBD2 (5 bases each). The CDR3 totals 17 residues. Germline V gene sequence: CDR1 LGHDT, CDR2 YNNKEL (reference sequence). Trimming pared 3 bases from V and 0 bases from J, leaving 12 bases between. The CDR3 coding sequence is TGTGCCAGCAGCCACCCGGGACGGACCTCTGGGGCCAACGTCCTGACTTTC. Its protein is CASSHPGRTSGANVLTF.

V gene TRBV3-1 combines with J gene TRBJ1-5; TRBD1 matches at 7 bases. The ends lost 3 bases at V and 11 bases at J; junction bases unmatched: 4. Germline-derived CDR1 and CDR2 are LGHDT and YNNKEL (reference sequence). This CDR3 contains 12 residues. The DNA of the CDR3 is TGTGCCAGCAGCCACGGGACAGCGTCCCAGCATTTT. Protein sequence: CASSHGTASQHF.

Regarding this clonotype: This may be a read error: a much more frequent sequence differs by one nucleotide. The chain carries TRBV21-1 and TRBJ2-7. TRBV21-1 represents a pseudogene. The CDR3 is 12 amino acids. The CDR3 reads CASRRRYYEQCF. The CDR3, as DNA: TGTGCCAGCAGGAGGCGTTACTACGAGCAGTGCTTC.

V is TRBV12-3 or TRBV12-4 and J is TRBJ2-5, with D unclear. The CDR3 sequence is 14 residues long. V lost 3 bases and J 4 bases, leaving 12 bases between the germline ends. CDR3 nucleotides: TGTGCCAGCAGTTTCGGGCTAGGCGGAGAGACCCAGTACTTC. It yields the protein CASSFGLGGETQYF.

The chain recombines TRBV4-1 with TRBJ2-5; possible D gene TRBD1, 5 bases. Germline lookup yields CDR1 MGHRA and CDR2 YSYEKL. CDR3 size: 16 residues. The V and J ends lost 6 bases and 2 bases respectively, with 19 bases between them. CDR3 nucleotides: TGCGCCAGCAGTAAGACCGCAGGGTTTGGGCAAGAGACCCAGTACTTC. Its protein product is CASSKTAGFGQETQYF.

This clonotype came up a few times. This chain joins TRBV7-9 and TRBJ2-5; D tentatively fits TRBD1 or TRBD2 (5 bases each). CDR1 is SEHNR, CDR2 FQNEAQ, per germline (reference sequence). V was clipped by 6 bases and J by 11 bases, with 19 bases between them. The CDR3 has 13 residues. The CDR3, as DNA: TGTGCCAGCAGGCCCAACGGGGCCAGGGAGCAGTACTTC. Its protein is CASRPNGAREQYF.

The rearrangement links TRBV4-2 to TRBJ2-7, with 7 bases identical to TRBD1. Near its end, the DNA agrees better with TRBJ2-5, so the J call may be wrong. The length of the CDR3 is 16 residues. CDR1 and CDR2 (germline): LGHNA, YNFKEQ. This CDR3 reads CASSQDLGRGYETQYF. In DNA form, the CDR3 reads TGTGCCAGCAGCCAAGATCTAGGCAGGGGGTATGAGACCCAGTACTTC.

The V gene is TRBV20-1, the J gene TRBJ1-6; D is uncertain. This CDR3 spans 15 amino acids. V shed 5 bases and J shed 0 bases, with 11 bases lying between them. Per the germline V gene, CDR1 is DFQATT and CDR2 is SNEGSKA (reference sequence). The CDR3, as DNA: TGCAGTGCTGCCTCGGAGAGCTCCTATAATTCACCCCTCCACTTT. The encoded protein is CSAASESSYNSPLHF.

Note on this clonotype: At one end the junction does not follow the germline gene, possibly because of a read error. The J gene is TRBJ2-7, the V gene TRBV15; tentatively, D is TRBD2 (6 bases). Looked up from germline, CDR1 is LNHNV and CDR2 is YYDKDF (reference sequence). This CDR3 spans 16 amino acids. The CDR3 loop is CTTSRDAEGSSYEQYF. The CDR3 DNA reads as TGTACCACCAGCAGAGATGCGGAGGGGAGCTCCTACGAGCAGTACTTC.

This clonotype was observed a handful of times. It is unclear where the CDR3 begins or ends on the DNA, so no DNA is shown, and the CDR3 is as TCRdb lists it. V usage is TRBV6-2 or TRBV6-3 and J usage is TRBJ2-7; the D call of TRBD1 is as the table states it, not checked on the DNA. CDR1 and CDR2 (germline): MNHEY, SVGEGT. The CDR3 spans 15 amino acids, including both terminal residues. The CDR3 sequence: CASSPLWQEDYEQYF.

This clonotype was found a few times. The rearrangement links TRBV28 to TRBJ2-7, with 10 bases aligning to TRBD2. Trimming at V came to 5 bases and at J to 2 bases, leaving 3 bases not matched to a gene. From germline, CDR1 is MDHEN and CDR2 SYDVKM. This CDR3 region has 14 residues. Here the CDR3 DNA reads TGTGCCAGCAGTGTGACTAGCGGGCCCTACGAGCAGTACTTC. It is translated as CASSVTSGPYEQYF. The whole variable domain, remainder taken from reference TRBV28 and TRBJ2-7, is DVKVTQSSRYLVKRTGEKVFLECVQDMDHENMFWYRQDPGLGLRLIYFSYDVKMKEKGDIPEGYSVSREKKERFSLILESASTNQTSMYLCASSVTSGPYEQYFGPGTRLTVT.

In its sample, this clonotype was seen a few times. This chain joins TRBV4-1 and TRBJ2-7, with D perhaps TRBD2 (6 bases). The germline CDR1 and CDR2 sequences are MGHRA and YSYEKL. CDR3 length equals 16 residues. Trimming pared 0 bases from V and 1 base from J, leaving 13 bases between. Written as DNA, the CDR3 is TGCGCCAGCAGCCAAGATGGAGCGGGTCCTTCCTACGAGCAGTACTTC. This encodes CASSQDGAGPSYEQYF.

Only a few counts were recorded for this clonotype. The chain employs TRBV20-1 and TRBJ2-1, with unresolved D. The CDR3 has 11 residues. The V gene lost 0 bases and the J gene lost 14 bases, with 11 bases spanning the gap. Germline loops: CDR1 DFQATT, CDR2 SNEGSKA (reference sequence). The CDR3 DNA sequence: TGCAGTGCTAGAGATGTCCCAAGGGAGTTCTTC. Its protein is CSARDVPREFF.

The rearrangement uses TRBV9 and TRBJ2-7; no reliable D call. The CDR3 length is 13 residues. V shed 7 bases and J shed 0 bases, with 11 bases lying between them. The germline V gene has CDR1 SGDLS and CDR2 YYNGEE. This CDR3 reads CASLATGSYEQYF. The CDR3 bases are TGTGCCAGCTTGGCAACGGGCTCCTACGAGCAGTACTTC.

DNA of the CDR3: TGCAGTGCTAGGGGGACAGGGCGAACTGAAGCTTTCTTT. Encoded protein: CSARGTGRTEAFF. The V gene is TRBV20-1, the J gene TRBJ1-1, with 9 bases fitting TRBD1. From germline, CDR1 is DFQATT and CDR2 SNEGSKA (reference sequence). V was pared by 3 bases and J by 5 bases, with 4 bases of the junction left unmatched. The CDR3 is 13 amino acids.

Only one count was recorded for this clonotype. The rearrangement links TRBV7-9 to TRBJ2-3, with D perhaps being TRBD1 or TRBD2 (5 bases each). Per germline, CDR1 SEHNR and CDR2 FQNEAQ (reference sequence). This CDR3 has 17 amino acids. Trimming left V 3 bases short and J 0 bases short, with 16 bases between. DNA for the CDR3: TGTGCCAGCAGCTTCTCTGTGGTCAGGGAGAGCACAGATACGCAGTATTTT. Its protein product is CASSFSVVRESTDTQYF.